These T cell receptor beta chains were read from a single sample in a study of cytotoxic CD8 clonotypes in ibrutinib-treated CLL. Data came from immunoSEQ multiplex PCR; TCRdb stores just in-frame clones and leaves some out. The repertoire includes 160,000 or so clones, about 84% of them detected once, and about 4.5% sits in the top ten. The sequences come from PBMCs, collected after 24 months of ibrutinib treatment. These receptors all come from a human donor with chronic lymphocytic leukemia. Each CDR3 is given with its conserved first and last residue. A D gene is named only where the DNA matches it firmly. The size entry is marked missing in some rows and otherwise reads once, few, many or a size class.

len: 16; j_gene: TRBJ2-5; d_gene: -; v_gene: TRBV7-9; abundance: -; CDR3aa: CASNPTGYFLYETQYF; CDR3nt: TGTGCCAGCAACCCGACAGGTTATTTTTTGTATGAGACCCAGTACTTC
len: 15; j_gene: TRBJ1-2; d_gene: -; v_gene: TRBV9; abundance: -; CDR3aa: CASSVEGEGGYGYTF; CDR3nt: TGTGCCAGCAGCGTAGAAGGGGAGGGCGGCTATGGCTACACCTTC
len: 12; j_gene: TRBJ1-1; d_gene: -; v_gene: TRBV6-6; abundance: -; CDR3aa: CASREGGTEAFF; CDR3nt: TGTGCCAGCAGGGAGGGCGGCACTGAAGCTTTCTTT
len: 16; j_gene: TRBJ2-6; d_gene: -; v_gene: TRBV7-3; abundance: -; CDR3aa: CASSLTGETGANVLTF; CDR3nt: TGTGCCAGCAGCTTAACGGGGGAAACTGGGGCCAACGTCCTGACTTTC
len: 15; j_gene: TRBJ1-1; d_gene: TRBD1; v_gene: TRBV5-1; abundance: -; CDR3aa: CASSSQGAANTEAFF; CDR3nt: TGCGCCAGCAGCTCGCAGGGGGCGGCGAACACTGAAGCTTTCTTT
len: 14; j_gene: TRBJ2-5; d_gene: TRBD2; v_gene: TRBV7-2; abundance: once; CDR3aa: CASSLGGGQETQYF; CDR3nt: TGTGCCAGCAGCTTAGGGGGAGGGCAAGAGACCCAGTACTTC
len: 15; j_gene: TRBJ2-5; d_gene: TRBD2; v_gene: TRBV29-1; abundance: -; CDR3aa: CSGCTTSVVGETQYF; CDR3nt: TGCAGCGGATGTACGACTAGCGTAGTAGGGGAGACCCAGTACTTC
len: 13; j_gene: TRBJ1-2; d_gene: -; v_gene: TRBV9; abundance: -; CDR3aa: CASSVEGVRGYTF; CDR3nt: TGTGCCAGCAGCGTAGAGGGAGTGCGGGGCTACACCTTC
len: 14; j_gene: TRBJ2-7; d_gene: -; v_gene: TRBV4-1; abundance: once; CDR3aa: CASSQAQGSYEQYF; CDR3nt: TGCGCCAGCAGCCAGGCCCAGGGGTCCTACGAGCAGTACTTC
len: 15; j_gene: TRBJ2-7; d_gene: -; v_gene: TRBV7-2; abundance: -; CDR3aa: CASSLISQGHSEQYF; CDR3nt: TGTGCCAGCAGCTTAATTTCGCAGGGTCACTCCGAGCAGTACTTC
len: 16; j_gene: TRBJ2-1; d_gene: -; v_gene: TRBV4-2; abundance: once; CDR3aa: CASSQKRAVSYNEQFF; CDR3nt: TGTGCCAGCAGCCAAAAGCGGGCGGTATCCTACAATGAGCAGTTCTTC
len: 11; j_gene: TRBJ1-2; d_gene: -; v_gene: TRBV29-1; abundance: -; CDR3aa: CSVSVNYGYTF; CDR3nt: TGCAGCGTATCGGTTAACTATGGCTACACCTTC
len: 19; j_gene: TRBJ2-3; d_gene: -; v_gene: TRBV30; abundance: -; CDR3aa: CAWSGGPGGVFRVADTQYF; CDR3nt: TGTGCCTGGAGTGGGGGACCGGGGGGCGTGTTTAGGGTGGCAGATACGCAGTATTTT
len: 15; j_gene: TRBJ1-5; d_gene: -; v_gene: TRBV19; abundance: -; CDR3aa: CASSLRRQGNQPQHF; CDR3nt: TGTGCCAGTAGCCTCCGGCGGCAGGGCAATCAGCCCCAGCATTTT
len: 14; j_gene: TRBJ1-5; d_gene: -; v_gene: TRBV19; abundance: -; CDR3aa: CASSIPSGGQPQHF; CDR3nt: TGTGCCAGTAGTATCCCCTCCGGGGGGCAGCCCCAGCATTTT
len: 11; j_gene: TRBJ1-2; d_gene: -; v_gene: TRBV25-1; abundance: -; CDR3aa: CASGNGYGYTF; CDR3nt: TGTGCCAGCGGGAATGGCTATGGCTACACCTTC
len: 16; j_gene: TRBJ2-3; d_gene: TRBD2; v_gene: TRBV7-2; abundance: -; CDR3aa: CASSPYSGWGGDTQYF; CDR3nt: TGTGCCAGCAGCCCTTATAGCGGGTGGGGCGGAGATACGCAGTATTTT
len: 18; j_gene: TRBJ2-1; d_gene: TRBD2; v_gene: TRBV4-2; abundance: -; CDR3aa: CASSPRPITGLVADEQFF; CDR3nt: TGTGCCAGCAGCCCAAGGCCCATCACGGGACTAGTAGCCGATGAGCAGTTCTTC
len: 15; j_gene: TRBJ1-4; d_gene: TRBD1; v_gene: TRBV5-3; abundance: -; CDR3aa: CARRPDRETNEKLFF; CDR3nt: TGTGCCAGAAGACCGGACAGGGAGACTAATGAAAAACTGTTTTTT
len: 16; j_gene: TRBJ1-1; d_gene: -; v_gene: TRBV29-1; abundance: few; CDR3aa: CSVDGYRAPLGTEAFF; CDR3nt: TGCAGCGTTGACGGATACCGGGCCCCCTTAGGCACTGAAGCTTTCTTT
len: 14; j_gene: TRBJ2-7; d_gene: TRBD2; v_gene: TRBV27; abundance: few; CDR3aa: CASSHGRQGSEQYF; CDR3nt: TGTGCCAGCAGTCACGGGAGGCAGGGAAGTGAGCAGTACTTC
len: 14; j_gene: TRBJ2-7; d_gene: -; v_gene: TRBV27; abundance: -; CDR3aa: CASSPGGWSYEQYF; CDR3nt: TGTGCCAGCAGTCCCGGGGGATGGTCCTACGAGCAGTACTTC
len: 11; j_gene: TRBJ1-1; d_gene: -; v_gene: TRBV18; abundance: -; CDR3aa: CASSQAGETFF; CDR3nt: TGTGCCAGCTCACAGGCAGGGGAAACTTTCTTT
len: 11; j_gene: TRBJ2-7; d_gene: -; v_gene: TRBV7-9; abundance: -; CDR3aa: CASSLEYEQYF; CDR3nt: TGTGCCAGCAGCTTAGAATACGAGCAGTACTTC